These T cell receptor beta chains were read from a single sample in a study of shared clonotypes between healthy human individuals. Sequencing was performed with immunoSEQ multiplex PCR; in TCRdb, only in-frame clones are kept and a portion is missing. The sample shows under 2.5 million clones, 80% to 95% of them seen only once. The sequencing input was naive CD4+ T cells from PBMCs. These receptors originate from a man between 18 and 29 years old in good health. Some clones in this sample may be carry-over from other donors' samples. The CDR3 runs from the conserved cysteine through the conserved F or W. The order of the fields is V gene, D gene, J gene, clone size, CDR3 DNA, CDR3 protein. A D gene is named only where the DNA matches it firmly. Size values are once, few and many counts, or a class for expanded clones, and some rows have none.

>TRBV5-4|-|TRBJ2-1|-
TGTGCCAGCAGGCCGGGAGCAGAGGACAATGAGCAGTTCTTC
CASRPGAEDNEQFF
>TRBV30|-|TRBJ2-1|once
TGTGCCTGGATGGCAGATTGGGCAGACAATGAGCAGTTCTTC
CAWMADWADNEQFF
>TRBV28|TRBD1|TRBJ2-7|-
TGTGCCAGCAGTTTAAGCCCCGGGACAGGCGAATCCTACGAGCAGTACTTC
CASSLSPGTGESYEQYF
>TRBV28|TRBD2|TRBJ2-1|-
TGTGCCAGCAAAATCGGGGAGGGACGGTACAATGAGCAGTTCTTC
CASKIGEGRYNEQFF
>TRBV7-9|-|TRBJ1-2|-
TGTGCCAGCACCATGTCCGGGGTACGCCATCTCTATGGCTACACCTTC
CASTMSGVRHLYGYTF
>TRBV4-2|TRBD1|TRBJ2-5|-
TGTGCCAGCAGCCAAGAAGGCGGGACAGGGAACAGCCGCCAAGAGACCCAGTACTTC
CASSQEGGTGNSRQETQYF
>TRBV25-1|-|TRBJ1-3|-
TGTGCCAGCAGTGAAGTCGCCGCTGGAAACACCATATATTTT
CASSEVAAGNTIYF
>TRBV7-3|TRBD2|TRBJ2-7|-
TGTGCCAGCAGCTTAACGTCTAGCGGGAGTTACGAGCAGTACTTC
CASSLTSSGSYEQYF
>TRBV4-2|TRBD2|TRBJ2-1|-
TGTGCCAGCAGCCAGACTAGCGGGCCGAATGAGCAGTTCTTC
CASSQTSGPNEQFF
>TRBV4-2|-|TRBJ2-3|-
TGTGCCAGCAGCTCCCCACAGGGCCCTCCAGATACGCAGTATTTT
CASSSPQGPPDTQYF
>TRBV18|TRBD2|TRBJ2-1|-
TGTGCCAGCTCACCACCGAGCACGGGACTAGCTTCGTATGAGCAGTTCTTC
CASSPPSTGLASYEQFF
>TRBV28|-|TRBJ2-5|-
TGTGGAACACGTCTCCAAGAGACCCAGTACTTC
CGTRLQETQYF
>TRBV11-2|TRBD2|TRBJ2-3|-
TGTGCCAGCAGCCGGCAGCGGGAGGGGGCAGATACGCAGTATTTT
CASSRQREGADTQYF
>TRBV28|TRBD2|TRBJ2-1|-
TGTGCCAGCAGTTCCCTAGGCGGGACTAGATACAATGAGCAGTTCTTC
CASSSLGGTRYNEQFF
>TRBV28|-|TRBJ2-7|-
TGTGCCAGCAGTTTGGGACCGACCTTCAGCTCCTACGAGCAGTACTTC
CASSLGPTFSSYEQYF
>TRBV9|TRBD1|TRBJ1-2|-
TGTGCCAGCAGCGGCTACGACAGGGGCGGCAACTATGGCTACACCTTC
CASSGYDRGGNYGYTF
>TRBV5-5|TRBD1|TRBJ2-1|-
TGTGCCAGCAATCTCCGGGACAGGGGCGGCAATGAGCAGTTCTTC
CASNLRDRGGNEQFF
>TRBV7-9|-|TRBJ1-4|-
TGTGCCAGCAGCTTAGAGTTTGTGGCTGCAACTAATGAAAAACTGTTTTTT
CASSLEFVAATNEKLFF
>TRBV2|-|TRBJ1-1|-
TGTGCCCTCGGGGGGGCCTTCCCGAACACTGAAGCTTTCTTT
CALGGAFPNTEAFF
>TRBV11-3|TRBD2|TRBJ2-2|-
TGTGCCAGCAGCAGTAGGACTAGCGGGAACACGAACACCGGGGAGCTGTTTTTT
CASSSRTSGNTNTGELFF
>TRBV13|-|TRBJ2-3|-
TGTGCCAGCAGCTTCCGGGCCGAAGCAGATACGCAGTATTTT
CASSFRAEADTQYF
>TRBV7-6|-|TRBJ2-2|-
TGTGCCAGCAGCTACCGGGCAGCGGAGACGAACACCGGGGAGCTGTTTTTT
CASSYRAAETNTGELFF
>TRBV28|-|TRBJ1-1|-
TGTGCCAGCAGTCCACGTGAGTGGATCAGGAACACTGAAGCTTTCTTT
CASSPREWIRNTEAFF
>TRBV18|TRBD1|TRBJ1-1|once
TGTGCCAGCTCCCCCGGGACAGGTAGAACTGAAGCTTTCTTT
CASSPGTGRTEAFF
>TRBV11-3|-|TRBJ1-1|once
TGTGCCAGCAGCTTAGACTCGAACACTGAAGCTTTCTTT
CASSLDSNTEAFF
>TRBV5-1|-|TRBJ2-2|-
TGCGCCAGCAGCTTGGACAGAACAAGGGTAACCGGGGAGCTGTTTTTT
CASSLDRTRVTGELFF